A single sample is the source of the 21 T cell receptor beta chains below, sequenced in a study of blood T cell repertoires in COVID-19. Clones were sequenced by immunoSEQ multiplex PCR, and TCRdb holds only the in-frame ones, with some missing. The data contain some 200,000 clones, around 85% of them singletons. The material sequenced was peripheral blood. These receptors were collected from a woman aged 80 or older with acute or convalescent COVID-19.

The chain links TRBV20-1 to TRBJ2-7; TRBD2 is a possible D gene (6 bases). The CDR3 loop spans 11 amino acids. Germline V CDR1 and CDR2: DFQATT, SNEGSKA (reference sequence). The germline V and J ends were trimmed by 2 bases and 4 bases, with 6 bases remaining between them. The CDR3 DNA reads TGCAGTGCTAGACGGGGGTACGAGCAGTACTTC. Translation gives CSARRGYEQYF.

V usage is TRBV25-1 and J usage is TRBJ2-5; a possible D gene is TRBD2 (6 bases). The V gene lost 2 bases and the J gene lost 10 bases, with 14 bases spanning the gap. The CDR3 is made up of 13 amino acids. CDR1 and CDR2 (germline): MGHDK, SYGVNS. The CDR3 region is CASSEGVGRSQYF. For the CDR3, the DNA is TGTGCCAGCAGTGAAGGAGTGGGGAGGAGCCAGTACTTC.

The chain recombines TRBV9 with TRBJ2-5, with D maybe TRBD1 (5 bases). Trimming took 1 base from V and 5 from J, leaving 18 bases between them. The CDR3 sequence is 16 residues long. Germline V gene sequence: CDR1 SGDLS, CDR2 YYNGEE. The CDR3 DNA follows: TGTGCCAGCAGCGTATATGGGCAGGGCGGTTTGGAGACCCAGTACTTC. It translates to CASSVYGQGGLETQYF.

The DNA for the CDR3 is TGTGCCAGCAGAACTAGCGGGAGGCAGTATTTT. It specifies CASRTSGRQYF. The chain links TRBV2 to TRBJ2-3, with 11 bases identical to TRBD2. CDR1 and CDR2 (germline): SNHLY, FYNNEI. V trimming: 6 bases; J trimming: 11 bases; junction bases outside the gene matches: 1. This CDR3 is built from 11 residues.

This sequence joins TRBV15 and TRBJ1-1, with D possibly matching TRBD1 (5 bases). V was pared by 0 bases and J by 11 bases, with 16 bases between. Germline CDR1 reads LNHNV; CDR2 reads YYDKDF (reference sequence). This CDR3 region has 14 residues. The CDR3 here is CATSRDQDGRDAFF. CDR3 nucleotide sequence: TGTGCCACCAGCAGAGATCAAGATGGGAGGGACGCTTTCTTT.

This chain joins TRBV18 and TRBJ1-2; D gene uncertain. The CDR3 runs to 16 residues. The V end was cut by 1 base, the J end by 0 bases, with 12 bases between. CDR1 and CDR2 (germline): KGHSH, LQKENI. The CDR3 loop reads CASSPLWGEANYGYTF. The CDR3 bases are TGTGCCAGCTCACCACTGTGGGGAGAGGCTAACTATGGCTACACCTTC.

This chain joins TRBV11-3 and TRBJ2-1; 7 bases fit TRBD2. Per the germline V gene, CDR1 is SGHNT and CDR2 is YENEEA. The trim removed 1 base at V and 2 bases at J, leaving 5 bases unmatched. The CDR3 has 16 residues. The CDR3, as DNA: TGTGCCAGCAGCTTAGGTGAAGCGGGAACCTACAATGAGCAGTTCTTC. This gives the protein CASSLGEAGTYNEQFF.

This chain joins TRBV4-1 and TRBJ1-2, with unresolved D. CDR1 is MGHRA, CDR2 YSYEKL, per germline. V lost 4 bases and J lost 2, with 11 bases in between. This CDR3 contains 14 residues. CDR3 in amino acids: CASSPLAGNYGYTF. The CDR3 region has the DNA TGCGCCAGCAGCCCGTTAGCCGGGAACTATGGCTACACCTTC.

CDR3 protein: CASRSPGENTQYF. As DNA, the CDR3 is TGTGCCAGCAGAAGCCCAGGGGAGAATACGCAGTATTTT. This chain connects TRBV6-5 to TRBJ2-3; D may be TRBD1 (6 bases). There are 13 residues in the CDR3. Germline CDR1 is MNHEY and CDR2 is SVGAGI. Trimming cost V 6 bases and J 7 bases, with 14 bases left between them.

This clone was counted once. The CDR3 protein is CASSRWGQSQETQYF. The CDR3 DNA reads as TGTGCCAGCAGCCGGTGGGGACAGTCCCAAGAGACCCAGTACTTC. The V gene is TRBV9, the J gene TRBJ2-5, with 7 bases aligning to TRBD1. This CDR3 contains 15 residues. Germline V CDR1 and CDR2: SGDLS, YYNGEE. Trimming took 4 bases from V and 1 from J; bases not matched to a gene: 7.

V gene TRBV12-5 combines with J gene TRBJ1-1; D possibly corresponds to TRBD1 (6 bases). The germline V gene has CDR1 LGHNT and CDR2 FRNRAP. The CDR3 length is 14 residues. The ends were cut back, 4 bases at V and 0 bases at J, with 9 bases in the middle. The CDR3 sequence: CASGSAGVNTEAFF. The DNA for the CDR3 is TGTGCTAGTGGTTCTGCAGGGGTGAACACTGAAGCTTTCTTT.

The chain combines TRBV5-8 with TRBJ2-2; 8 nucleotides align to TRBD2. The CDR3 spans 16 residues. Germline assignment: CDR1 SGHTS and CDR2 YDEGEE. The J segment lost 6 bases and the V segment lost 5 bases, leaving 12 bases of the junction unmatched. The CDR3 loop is CASRPRSSGTAGELFF. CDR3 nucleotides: TGTGCCAGCAGGCCCCGGAGTAGCGGGACGGCCGGGGAGCTGTTTTTT.

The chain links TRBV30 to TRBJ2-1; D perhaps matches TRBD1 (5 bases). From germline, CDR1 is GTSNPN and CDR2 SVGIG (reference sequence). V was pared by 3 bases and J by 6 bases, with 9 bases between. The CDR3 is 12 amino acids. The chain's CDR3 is CAWSRDRNEQFF. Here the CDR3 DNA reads TGTGCCTGGAGCAGGGATCGCAATGAGCAGTTCTTC.

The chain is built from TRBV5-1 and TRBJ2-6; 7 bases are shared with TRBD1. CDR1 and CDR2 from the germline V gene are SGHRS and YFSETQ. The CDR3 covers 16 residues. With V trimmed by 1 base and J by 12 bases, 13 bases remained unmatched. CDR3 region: CASSLSGDSQTGVLTF. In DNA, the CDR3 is TGCGCCAGCAGCTTGAGTGGGGACAGTCAAACCGGCGTCCTGACTTTC.

Here the CDR3 reads CASSRIRVGAGEQYF. Here the CDR3 DNA reads TGTGCCAGCAGCCGCATCCGGGTCGGGGCGGGGGAGCAGTACTTC. The V gene is TRBV6-5, the J gene TRBJ2-7, with D possibly matching TRBD2 (6 bases). Trimming cost V 6 bases and J 7 bases, with 22 bases left between them. In germline, CDR1 is MNHEY, CDR2 SVGAGI. This CDR3 region has 15 residues.

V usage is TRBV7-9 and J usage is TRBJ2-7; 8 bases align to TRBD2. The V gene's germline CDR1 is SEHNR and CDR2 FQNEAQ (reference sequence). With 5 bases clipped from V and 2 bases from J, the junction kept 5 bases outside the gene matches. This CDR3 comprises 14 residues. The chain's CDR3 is CASSRAGATYEQYF. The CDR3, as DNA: TGTGCCAGCAGCCGAGCGGGGGCTACCTACGAGCAGTACTTC.

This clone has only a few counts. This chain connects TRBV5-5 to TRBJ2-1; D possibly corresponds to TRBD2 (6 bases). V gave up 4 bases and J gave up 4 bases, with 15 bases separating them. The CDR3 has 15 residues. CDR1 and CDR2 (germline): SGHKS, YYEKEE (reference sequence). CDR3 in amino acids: CASSGTWGVYNEQFF. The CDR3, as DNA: TGTGCCAGCAGCGGGACTTGGGGGGTATACAATGAGCAGTTCTTC.

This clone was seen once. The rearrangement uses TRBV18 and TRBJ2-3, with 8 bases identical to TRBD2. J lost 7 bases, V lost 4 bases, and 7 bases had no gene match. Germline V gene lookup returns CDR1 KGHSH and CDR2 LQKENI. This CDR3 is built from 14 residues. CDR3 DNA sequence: TGTGCCAGCTCACAAATATCGGGGGGGAATACGCAGTATTTT. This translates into CASSQISGGNTQYF.

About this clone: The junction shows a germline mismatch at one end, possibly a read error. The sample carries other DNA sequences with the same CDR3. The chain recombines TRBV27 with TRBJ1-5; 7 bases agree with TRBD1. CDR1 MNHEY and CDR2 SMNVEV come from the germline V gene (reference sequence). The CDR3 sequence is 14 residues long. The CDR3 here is CASSSIQGNQPQHF. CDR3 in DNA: TGTGCCAGTAGTTCTATACAGGGGAATCAGCCCCAGCATTTT.

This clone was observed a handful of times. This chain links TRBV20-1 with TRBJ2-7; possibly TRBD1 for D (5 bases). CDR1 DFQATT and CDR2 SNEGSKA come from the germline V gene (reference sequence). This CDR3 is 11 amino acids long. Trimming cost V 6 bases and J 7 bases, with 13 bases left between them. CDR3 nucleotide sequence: TGCAGTGCCCGCCTAGGGGTGGAGCAGTACTTC. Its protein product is CSARLGVEQYF.

CDR3 nucleotides: TGTGCCAGCAGTCCAAACTACGAGCAGTACTTC. Residues: CASSPNYEQYF. J is TRBJ2-7 and V is TRBV25-1; D call uncertain. The CDR3 extends over 11 amino acids. Trimming took off 5 bases at V and 3 bases at J, with 5 bases between the two ends. Per germline, CDR1 MGHDK and CDR2 SYGVNS.